The 16 T cell receptor beta chains reported below all come from one sample, sequenced in a study of cytomegalovirus exposure and HLA in healthy donors. Researchers ran the PCR with 60 Vbeta and 13 Jbeta primers. Method: immunoSEQ multiplex PCR; TCRdb's copy keeps in-frame clones and lacks some. The sample records 35,000 to 45,000 clones, around 58% being singletons. The sample comprised PBMCs. These receptor sequences come from a man aged 55 to 70 in good health and CMV-seropositive.

This sequence joins TRBV5-4 and TRBJ1-4; no definite D call. Germline CDR1 and CDR2: SGHNT and YYREEE (reference sequence). CDR3 length equals 13 residues. V was clipped by 4 bases and J by 5 bases, with 9 bases between them. CDR3 sequence reads: CASSLEINEKLFF. CDR3 in DNA: TGTGCCAGCAGCCTAGAGATAAATGAAAAACTGTTTTTT.

The chain couples TRBV10-3 to TRBJ2-6, with TRBD1 matching over 11 bases. Germline V gene lookup returns CDR1 ENHRY and CDR2 SYGVKD. The CDR3 is 16 amino acids. The V gene end was trimmed by 10 bases and the J gene end by 1 base; junction bases not matched to a gene: 6. CDR3 coding DNA: TGTGCCACCCAGGACAGGGGGCCATCTGGGGCCAACGTCCTGACTTTC. Translation: CATQDRGPSGANVLTF.

The chain uses TRBV5-1 and TRBJ2-7; TRBD1 aligns across 12 bases. The germline V gene has CDR1 SGHRS and CDR2 YFSETQ. V shed 3 bases and J 5 bases; nucleotides not matched to a gene: 18. The CDR3 covers 19 residues. The CDR3 loop reads CASSYASGTGGASVNEQYF. In DNA, the CDR3 is TGCGCCAGCAGCTACGCCTCCGGGACAGGGGGCGCGTCCGTCAACGAGCAGTACTTC.

The chain combines TRBV5-4 with TRBJ2-7, with 7 bases matching TRBD1. Losses at the gene ends were 4 bases for V and 2 bases for J; bases not matched to a gene: 6. The length of the CDR3 is 14 residues. Germline CDR1 is SGHNT and CDR2 is YYREEE (reference sequence). CDR3 sequence (DNA): TGTGCCAGCAGCGTCGGACAGGACACCTACGAGCAGTACTTC. Translation: CASSVGQDTYEQYF. Combining the CDR3 with reference TRBV5-4 and TRBJ2-7 gives the whole variable domain ETGVTQSPTHLIKTRGQQVTLRCSSQSGHNTVSWYQQALGQGPQFIFQYYREEENGRGNFPPRFSGLQFPNYSSELNVNALELDDSALYLCASSVGQDTYEQYFGPGTRLTVT.

Only a few counts were recorded for this clone. V usage is TRBV7-6 and J usage is TRBJ2-2, with D perhaps TRBD1 (6 bases). This CDR3 has 15 amino acids. Per the germline V gene, CDR1 is SGHVS and CDR2 is FNYEAQ. V was trimmed by 5 bases and J by 4 bases, leaving 14 bases between them. The CDR3 here is CASSRQGLGTGELFF. The CDR3 nucleotides are TGTGCCAGCAGCCGTCAGGGGCTTGGCACCGGGGAGCTGTTTTTT.

The chain recombines TRBV10-3 with TRBJ1-3; tentatively, D is TRBD1 (5 bases). The germline gives CDR1 ENHRY, CDR2 SYGVKD. V lost 7 bases and J 4 bases, leaving 17 bases between the germline ends. This CDR3 spans 15 amino acids. The CDR3 nucleotides are TGTGCCATCAAACAGGCGGGGGACGCAGGAAACACCATATATTTT. Protein: CAIKQAGDAGNTIYF.

The CDR3 DNA reads TGTGCCAGCTCAACGGACAGGAAGAAGGAAAAACTGTTTTTT. Translation gives CASSTDRKKEKLFF. The chain joins TRBV18 to TRBJ1-4, with 7 bases that match TRBD1. J was trimmed by 8 bases and V by 5 bases; bases with no gene match: 8. Germline CDR1 is KGHSH and CDR2 is LQKENI. The CDR3 spans 14 residues. The variable domain in full, with the rest retrieved from reference TRBV18 and TRBJ1-4, is NAGVMQNPRHLVRRRGQEARLRCSPMKGHSHVYWYRQLPEEGLKFMVYLQKENIIDESGMPKERFSAEFPKEGPSILRIQQVVRGDSAAYFCASSTDRKKEKLFFGSGTQLSVL.

The chain combines TRBV21-1 with TRBJ2-6; TRBD1, as called in the table, went unchecked against the DNA. TRBV21-1 represents a pseudogene. This CDR3 spans 17 amino acids. DNA for the CDR3: TGTGCCAGCAGCGCCCGGGACCCAGGGGGTGGGGCCAACGTCCTGACTTTC. As protein: CASSARDPGGGANVLTF.

This clone turned up a few times. This sequence joins TRBV11-2 and TRBJ2-1; 7 bases agree with TRBD1. Germline CDR1 reads SGHAT; CDR2 reads FQNNGV. With 5 bases clipped from V and 4 bases from J, the junction kept 5 bases outside the gene matches. CDR3 size: 14 residues. The CDR3 nucleotides are TGTGCCAGCAGCCCCACGGGACAGTACAATGAGCAGTTCTTC. Translating it yields CASSPTGQYNEQFF.

The V and J genes are TRBV9 and TRBJ2-7, with 8 bases lining up with TRBD1. CDR3 size: 13 residues. In germline, CDR1 is SGDLS, CDR2 YYNGEE. Trimming removed 4 bases from V and 3 bases from J; junction bases left unmatched: 3. CDR3 sequence reads: CASSNGQGYEQYF. CDR3 DNA: TGTGCCAGCAGCAATGGACAGGGCTACGAGCAGTACTTC.

The chain recombines TRBV11-3 with TRBJ2-3; TRBD1 is a possible D gene (7 bases). Germline lookup yields CDR1 SGHNT and CDR2 YENEEA. The CDR3 is 14 residues long. V shed 5 bases and J shed 2 bases, with 11 bases lying between them. The chain's CDR3 is CASSQGGSTDTQYF. The CDR3, as DNA: TGTGCCAGCAGCCAGGGGGGTTCCACAGATACGCAGTATTTT.

This clone was counted a single time. The V call is TRBV5-1, the J call TRBJ1-1; 9 bases are a match to TRBD1. The CDR3 runs 15 residues. Germline CDR1 and CDR2: SGHRS and YFSETQ. V lost 3 bases, J lost 0 bases, and 3 bases stayed unmatched. Written as DNA, the CDR3 is TGCGCCAGCAGCTCAACAGGGGGCTTGAACACTGAAGCTTTCTTT. Translating gives CASSSTGGLNTEAFF. Drawing the rest from reference TRBV5-1 and TRBJ1-1, the complete variable domain is KAGVTQTPRYLIKTRGQQVTLSCSPISGHRSVSWYQQTPGQGLQFLFEYFSETQRNKGNFPGRFSGRQFSNSRSEMNVSTLELGDSALYLCASSSTGGLNTEAFFGQGTRLTVV.

The rearrangement joins TRBV4-1 to TRBJ2-7, with TRBD2 identical over 12 bases. The CDR3 contains 15 residues. Germline V gives CDR1 MGHRA, CDR2 YSYEKL. Trimming at V came to 3 bases and at J to 1 base, leaving 1 base not matched to a gene. The CDR3 loop reads CASSQTSGSSYEQYF. The CDR3 DNA sequence: TGCGCCAGCAGCCAGACTAGCGGGAGTTCCTACGAGCAGTACTTC.

This chain links TRBV28 with TRBJ1-5, with D hard to call. The CDR3 length is 14 residues. The V gene's germline CDR1 is MDHEN and CDR2 SYDVKM. Trimming removed 4 bases at V and 7 bases at J, with 14 bases between. CDR3 protein: CASSWPAGAQPQHF. The DNA of the CDR3 is TGTGCCAGCAGTTGGCCGGCGGGCGCCCAGCCCCAGCATTTT.

This chain uses TRBV6-6 with TRBJ2-1; 12 bases map to TRBD2. This CDR3 has 16 residues. V dropped 5 bases and J dropped 0; count of bases not matched to a gene: 2. CDR1 is MNHNY and CDR2 is SVGAGI in the germline V gene (reference sequence). The CDR3 loop is CASSLAGGRSYNEQFF. The CDR3 nucleotides read TGTGCCAGCAGTCTAGCGGGAGGGCGCTCCTACAATGAGCAGTTCTTC.

This clone was picked up one time. V usage is TRBV21-1 and J usage is TRBJ2-5; the table's D call TRBD2 went unverified against the DNA. TRBV21-1 is assigned pseudogene status. The CDR3 consists of 14 residues. In nucleotides, the CDR3 is TGTGCCAGCAGCCCGGGGGGTAGCGGGAAGACCCAGTACTTC. It translates to CASSPGGSGKTQYF.